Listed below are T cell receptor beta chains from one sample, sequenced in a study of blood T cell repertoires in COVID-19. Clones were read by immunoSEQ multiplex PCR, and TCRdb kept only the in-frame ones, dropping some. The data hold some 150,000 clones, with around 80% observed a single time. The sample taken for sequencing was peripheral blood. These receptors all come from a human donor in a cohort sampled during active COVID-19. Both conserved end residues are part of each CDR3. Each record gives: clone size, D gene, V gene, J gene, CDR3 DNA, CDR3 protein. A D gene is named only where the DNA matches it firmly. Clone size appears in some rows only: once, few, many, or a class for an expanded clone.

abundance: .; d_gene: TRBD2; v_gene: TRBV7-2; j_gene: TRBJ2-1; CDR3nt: TGTGCCAGCAGCTTAGCTAGCGGGGGGGCCTACAATGAGCAGTTCTTC; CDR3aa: CASSLASGGAYNEQFF
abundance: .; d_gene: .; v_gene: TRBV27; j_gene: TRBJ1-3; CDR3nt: TGTGCCAGCAGTTTATATGGAGGGCAAGGAAACACCATATATTTT; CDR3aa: CASSLYGGQGNTIYF
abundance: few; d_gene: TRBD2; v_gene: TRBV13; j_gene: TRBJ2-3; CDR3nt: TGTGCCAGCAGCTTAGAACGGGGGGGCGGAGCAGATACGCAGTATTTT; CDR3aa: CASSLERGGGADTQYF
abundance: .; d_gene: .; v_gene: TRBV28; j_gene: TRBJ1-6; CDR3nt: TGTGCCAGCATGGGAAACACAGGGTTACGTTCACCCCTCCACTTT; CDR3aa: CASMGNTGLRSPLHF
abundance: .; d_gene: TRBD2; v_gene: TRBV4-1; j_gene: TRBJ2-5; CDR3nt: TGCGCCAGCAGCCGTACGCGGGGGGAACCCCAAGAGACCCAGTACTTC; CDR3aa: CASSRTRGEPQETQYF
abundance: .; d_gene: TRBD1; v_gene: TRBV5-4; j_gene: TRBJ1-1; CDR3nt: TGTGCCAGCAGCTTGACGGGACAGATATCTGCTGAAGCTTTCTTT; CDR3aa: CASSLTGQISAEAFF
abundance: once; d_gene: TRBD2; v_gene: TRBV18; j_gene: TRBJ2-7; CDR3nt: TGTGCCAGCTCACCAAGGGCTAGCGGGGCCTCCTACGAGCAGTACTTC; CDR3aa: CASSPRASGASYEQYF
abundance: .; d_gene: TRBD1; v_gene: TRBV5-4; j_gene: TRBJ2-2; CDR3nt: TGTGCCAGCAGACCCGGGACAGCGAACACCGGGGAGCTGTTTTTT; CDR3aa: CASRPGTANTGELFF
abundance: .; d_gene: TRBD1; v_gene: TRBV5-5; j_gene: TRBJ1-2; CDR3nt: TGTGCCAGCAGCTCCACGGACAGGGGGCACGGCTACACCTTC; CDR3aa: CASSSTDRGHGYTF
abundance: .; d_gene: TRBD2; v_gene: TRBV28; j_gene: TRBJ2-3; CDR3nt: TGTGCCAGCAGAGACCTAGCGGGGGGACTCCGAGATACGCAGTATTTT; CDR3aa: CASRDLAGGLRDTQYF
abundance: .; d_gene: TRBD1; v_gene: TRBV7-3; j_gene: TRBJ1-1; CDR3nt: TGTGCCAGCAGCCCGCAGACAGGGGGCTGGGGCACTGAAGCTTTCTTT; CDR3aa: CASSPQTGGWGTEAFF
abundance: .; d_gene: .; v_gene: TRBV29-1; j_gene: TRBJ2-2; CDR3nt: TGCAGCGTTGAATTTAGGAGGCCCGGGGAGCTGTTTTTT; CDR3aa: CSVEFRRPGELFF
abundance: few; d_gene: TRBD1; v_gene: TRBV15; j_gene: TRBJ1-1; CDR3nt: TGTGCCAACAGGGGGCGGGGGCGCGACACTGAAGCTTTCTTT; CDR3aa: CANRGRGRDTEAFF
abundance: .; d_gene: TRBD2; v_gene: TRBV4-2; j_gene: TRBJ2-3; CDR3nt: TGTGCCAGCAGCGATATAGCGGGGGGCACAGATACGCAGTATTTT; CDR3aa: CASSDIAGGTDTQYF
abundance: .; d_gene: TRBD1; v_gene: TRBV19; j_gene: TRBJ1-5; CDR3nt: TGTGCCAGTAGTACGACAGGGGGGAATCAGCCCCAGCATTTT; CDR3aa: CASSTTGGNQPQHF
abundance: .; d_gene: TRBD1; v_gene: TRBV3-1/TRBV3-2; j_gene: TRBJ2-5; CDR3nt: TGTGCCAGCAGCCTCCGGGACAGGGCGACGGAGACCCAGTACTTC; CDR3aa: CASSLRDRATETQYF
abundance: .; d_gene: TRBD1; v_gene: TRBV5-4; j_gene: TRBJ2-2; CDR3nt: TGTGCCAGCAGCCGATACGGGACAGGGACTGCCGGGGAGCTGTTTTTT; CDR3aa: CASSRYGTGTAGELFF
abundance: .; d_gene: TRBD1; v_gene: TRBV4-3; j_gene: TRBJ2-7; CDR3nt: TGCGCCAGCAGCCGAGGGTCGTCGACAGGGGACGTCTCCGAGCAGTACTTC; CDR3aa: CASSRGSSTGDVSEQYF
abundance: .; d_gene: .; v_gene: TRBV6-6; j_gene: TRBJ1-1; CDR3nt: TGTGCCAGCAGCCAACCGGGGAGGGCTCCTGAAGCTTTCTTT; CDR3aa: CASSQPGRAPEAFF
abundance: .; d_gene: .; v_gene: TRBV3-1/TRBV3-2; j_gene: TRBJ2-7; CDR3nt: TGTGCCAGCAGCCAAGGAACAGCTACCTTCTACGAGCAGTACTTC; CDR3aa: CASSQGTATFYEQYF
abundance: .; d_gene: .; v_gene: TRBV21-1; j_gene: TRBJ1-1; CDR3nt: TGTGCCAGCAGCAAGAGCGACAGGGCCCAGAACACTGAAGCTTTCTTT; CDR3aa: CASSKSDRAQNTEAFF
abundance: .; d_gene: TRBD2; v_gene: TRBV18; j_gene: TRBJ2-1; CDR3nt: TGTGCCAGCTCACCGGAGCGGGGGGGCTACAATGAGCAGTTCTTC; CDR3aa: CASSPERGGYNEQFF
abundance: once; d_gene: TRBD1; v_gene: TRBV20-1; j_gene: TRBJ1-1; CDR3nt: TGCAGTGCTACCTCAGGGGGGGAAGCTTTCTTT; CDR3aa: CSATSGGEAFF
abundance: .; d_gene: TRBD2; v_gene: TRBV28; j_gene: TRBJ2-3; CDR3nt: TGTGCCAGCAGTCTGACTAGCGGGGGTCCAGATACGCAGTATTTT; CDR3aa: CASSLTSGGPDTQYF
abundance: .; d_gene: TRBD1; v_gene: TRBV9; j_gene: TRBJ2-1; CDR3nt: TGTGCCAGCAGCGTACTGGGCAGGGGGTTTTCGAATGAGCAGTTCTTC; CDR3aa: CASSVLGRGFSNEQFF
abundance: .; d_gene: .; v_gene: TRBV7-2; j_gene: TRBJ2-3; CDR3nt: TGTGCCAGCAGCCCGACTAGTAGCACAGATACGCAGTATTTT; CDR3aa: CASSPTSSTDTQYF
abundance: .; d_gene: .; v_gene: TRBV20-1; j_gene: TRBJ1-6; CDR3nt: TGCAGTGCTAGTAAGGGACAAGAAAATTCACCCCTCCACTTT; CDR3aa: CSASKGQENSPLHF
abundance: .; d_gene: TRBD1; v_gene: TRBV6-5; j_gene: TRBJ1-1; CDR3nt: TGTGCCAGCAGTTACACAGGGGGCGTGAACACTGAAGCTTTCTTT; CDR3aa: CASSYTGGVNTEAFF
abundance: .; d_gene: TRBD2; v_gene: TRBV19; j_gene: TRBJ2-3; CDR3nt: TGTGCCAGTAGTATAAGTGAGGGACTAGCGGGGGGCACAGATACGCAGTATTTT; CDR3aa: CASSISEGLAGGTDTQYF
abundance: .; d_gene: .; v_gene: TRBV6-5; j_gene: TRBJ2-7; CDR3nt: TGTGCCAGCATTCCCCGGGTCTCCTACGAGCAGTACTTC; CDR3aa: CASIPRVSYEQYF
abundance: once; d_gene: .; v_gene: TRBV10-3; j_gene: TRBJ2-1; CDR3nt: TGTGCCATCAGAGGAGAGGCAGTGAGGTACAATGAGCAGTTCTTC; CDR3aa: CAIRGEAVRYNEQFF
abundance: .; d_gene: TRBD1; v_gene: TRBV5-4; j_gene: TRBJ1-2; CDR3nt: TGTGCCAGCAGCGGGGGGACAGGGCGTTTCTATGGCTACACCTTC; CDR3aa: CASSGGTGRFYGYTF
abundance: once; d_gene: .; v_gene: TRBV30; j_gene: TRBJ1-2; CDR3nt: TGTGCCTGGAGAGTCGCTGGGGGCGATGGCTACACCTTC; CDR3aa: CAWRVAGGDGYTF
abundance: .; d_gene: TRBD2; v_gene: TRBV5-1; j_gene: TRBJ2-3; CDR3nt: TGCGCCAGCAGCTCCACCGGGACTAGCGGGGATGATACGCAGTATTTT; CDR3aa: CASSSTGTSGDDTQYF
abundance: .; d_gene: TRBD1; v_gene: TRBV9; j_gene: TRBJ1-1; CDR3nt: TGTGCCAGCAGCGTAACCGGGACAGAGAGTGAAGCTTTCTTT; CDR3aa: CASSVTGTESEAFF
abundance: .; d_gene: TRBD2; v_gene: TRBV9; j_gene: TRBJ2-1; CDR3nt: TGTGCCAGCAGCGTAGGCTCTAGCGGGGGGCACAATGAGCAGTTCTTC; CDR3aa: CASSVGSSGGHNEQFF
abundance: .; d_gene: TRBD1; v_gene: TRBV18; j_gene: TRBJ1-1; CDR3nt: TGTGCCAGCTCCACCTTACAGTCCCCGGGACAGAGTGCGAACACTGAAGCTTTCTTT; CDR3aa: CASSTLQSPGQSANTEAFF
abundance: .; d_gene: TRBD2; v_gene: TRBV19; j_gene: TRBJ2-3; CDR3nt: TGTGCCAGTAGGGAACGGCGGGGGAACACAGATACGCAGTATTTT; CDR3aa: CASRERRGNTDTQYF
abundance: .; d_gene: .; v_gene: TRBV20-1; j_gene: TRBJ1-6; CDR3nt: TGCAGTGCTAGTTTGGGAGGGCCCAAAGATTCACCCCTCCACTTT; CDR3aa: CSASLGGPKDSPLHF
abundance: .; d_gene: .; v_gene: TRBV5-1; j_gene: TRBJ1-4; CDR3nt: TGCGCCAGCAGCTTGGAGGCAGGGGCTGAAAAACTGTTTTTT; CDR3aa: CASSLEAGAEKLFF
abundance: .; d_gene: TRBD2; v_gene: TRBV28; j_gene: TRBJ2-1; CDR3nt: TGTGCCAGCACTTCACTCGGGGCTAGCGGGTACAATGAGCAGTTCTTC; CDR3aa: CASTSLGASGYNEQFF
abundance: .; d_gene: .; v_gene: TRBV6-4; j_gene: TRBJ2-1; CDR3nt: TGTGCCAGCAGTGAGCTCCCCGGCAATGAGCAGTTCTTC; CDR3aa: CASSELPGNEQFF
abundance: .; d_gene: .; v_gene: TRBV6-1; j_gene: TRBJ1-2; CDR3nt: TGTGCCAGCAGTGAGGGGGGAGGCTATGGCTACACCTTC; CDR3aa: CASSEGGGYGYTF
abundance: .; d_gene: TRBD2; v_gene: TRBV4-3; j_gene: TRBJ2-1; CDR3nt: TGCGCCAGCAGCCTAAACGTGGGGGGGTCCCACAATGAGCAGTTCTTC; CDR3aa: CASSLNVGGSHNEQFF
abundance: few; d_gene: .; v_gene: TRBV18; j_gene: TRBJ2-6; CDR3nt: TGTGCCAGCTCACCATCTGGGGGGACCGGGGCCAACGTCCTGACTTTC; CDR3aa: CASSPSGGTGANVLTF
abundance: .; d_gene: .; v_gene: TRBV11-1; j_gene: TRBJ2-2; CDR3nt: TGTGCCAGCAGCTTAAGGGGCGCCGGGGAGCTGTTTTTT; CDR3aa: CASSLRGAGELFF
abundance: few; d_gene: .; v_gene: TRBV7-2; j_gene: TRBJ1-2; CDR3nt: TGTGCCAGCAGCTTAGGGCAGGGCTATGGCTACACCTTC; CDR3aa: CASSLGQGYGYTF
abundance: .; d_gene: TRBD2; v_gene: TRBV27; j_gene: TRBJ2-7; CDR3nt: TGTGCCAGCAGGGAGAACCTAGCGGGGGGGCCCCCCTACGAGCAGTACTTC; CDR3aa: CASRENLAGGPPYEQYF
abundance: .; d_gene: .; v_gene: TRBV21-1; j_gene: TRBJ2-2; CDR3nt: TGTGCCAGCAGCAAAGGGGCAGGGTCGAACACCGGGGAGCTGTTTTTT; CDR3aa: CASSKGAGSNTGELFF
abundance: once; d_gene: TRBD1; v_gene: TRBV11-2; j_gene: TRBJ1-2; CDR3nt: TGTGCCAGCGGTCGGACAGGTGCGCGCGGCTACACCTTC; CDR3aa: CASGRTGARGYTF